These 29 T cell receptor beta chains were sequenced from one sample in a study of cytomegalovirus exposure and HLA in healthy donors. With 60 Vbeta and 13 Jbeta primers, the PCR was carried out. Measured with immunoSEQ multiplex PCR; TCRdb has only the in-frame clones, and not every one. This table holds more than 150,000 clones, roughly four fifths found once. Sequences were obtained from PBMCs. The receptor set was obtained from a man between 45 and 60 years old in good health and CMV-seronegative.

This clone was seen once. The chain joins TRBV28 to TRBJ2-3; 8 bases align to TRBD2. Germline trimming cut 6 bases from V and 4 bases from J; bases unmatched to any gene: 9. From germline, CDR1 is MDHEN and CDR2 SYDVKM. CDR3 length: 15 residues. Written as DNA, the CDR3 is TGTGCCAGCAGCCGCAGCGGGAGTCGGGCAGATACGCAGTATTTT. Translation gives CASSRSGSRADTQYF.

This chain joins TRBV5-1 and TRBJ1-1; 10 positions agree with TRBD1. The CDR3 totals 15 residues. The germline V gene encodes CDR1 SGHRS and CDR2 YFSETQ. J gave up 4 bases and V 4 bases, and 7 bases lay outside the gene matches. CDR3 sequence reads: CASSRETGGITEAFF. Written as DNA, the CDR3 is TGCGCCAGCAGCAGGGAGACAGGGGGCATCACTGAAGCTTTCTTT.

The chain combines TRBV15 with TRBJ1-4; D is ambiguous. Trimming took off 3 bases at V and 8 bases at J, with 7 bases between the two ends. Germline lookup yields CDR1 LNHNV and CDR2 YYDKDF (reference sequence). The CDR3 is 12 residues long. As DNA, the CDR3 is TGTGCCACCAGCAGGCTTACAGAAAAACTGTTTTTT. It encodes CATSRLTEKLFF.

This rearrangement joins TRBV7-2 to TRBJ1-3; possibly TRBD1 for D (5 bases). The V end lost 0 bases, the J end lost 2 bases, and 14 bases lay between the germline ends. The CDR3 loop spans 17 amino acids. Germline assignment: CDR1 SGHTA and CDR2 FQGNSA. Written as DNA, the CDR3 is TGTGCCAGCAGCTTAGCGACCCAGGGAGGAGCTGGAAACACCATATATTTT. Its translation is CASSLATQGGAGNTIYF.

The chain joins TRBV5-1 to TRBJ1-4, with TRBD1 matching 9 bases. After removal of 5 bases from V and 12 bases from J, the junction contained 17 bases not matched to a gene. Germline assignment: CDR1 SGHRS and CDR2 YFSETQ. The CDR3 loop spans 16 amino acids. The CDR3 reads CASRETGGSFPQELFF. The CDR3 DNA reads TGCGCCAGCAGAGAAACAGGGGGCTCCTTTCCCCAGGAACTGTTTTTT.

The rearrangement uses TRBV6-5 and TRBJ2-7; maybe TRBD1 (5 bases). Germline values: CDR1 MNHEY, CDR2 SVGAGI. The CDR3 spans 14 residues. With 2 bases removed from V and 3 bases from J, the gap between germline ends came to 11 bases. DNA of the CDR3: TGTGCCAGCAGTTACGGGGCAAGAAACTACGAGCAGTACTTC. Residues: CASSYGARNYEQYF.

The rearrangement joins TRBV30 to TRBJ2-5, with 8 bases fitting TRBD1. J lost 3 bases, V lost 7 bases, and 7 bases had no gene match. Germline CDR1 reads GTSNPN; CDR2 reads SVGIG (reference sequence). There are 13 residues in the CDR3. The CDR3 nucleotides are TGTGCCTACTCCCGGGACAGGAAAGAGACCCAGTACTTC. Residues: CAYSRDRKETQYF.

The V and J genes are TRBV5-1 and TRBJ2-1; TRBD1 might be the D (6 bases). The length of the CDR3 is 14 residues. V gave up 5 bases and J gave up 6 bases, with 15 bases separating them. Per the germline V gene, CDR1 is SGHRS and CDR2 is YFSETQ. CDR3 coding DNA: TGCGCCAGCAGAGGGGGACAACACCTCAATGAGCAGTTCTTC. It codes for CASRGGQHLNEQFF.

The V call is TRBV6-5, the J call TRBJ1-4; tentative D call: TRBD1 (6 bases). V was cut by 2 bases and J by 4 bases, with 11 bases left in between. The length of the CDR3 is 15 residues. CDR1 MNHEY and CDR2 SVGAGI come from the germline V gene. Here the CDR3 DNA reads TGTGCCAGCAGTTACGCAGGGGCGAATAATGAAAAACTGTTTTTT. Its translation: CASSYAGANNEKLFF.

This clone was recorded only once. The chain links TRBV2 to TRBJ1-1; TRBD1 aligns across 8 bases. The J segment lost 6 bases and the V segment lost 10 bases, leaving 16 bases of the junction unmatched. Germline V gene data show CDR1 as SNHLY and CDR2 as FYNNEI. The CDR3 spans 15 residues. The CDR3 coding sequence is TGTGCCACTATGGTCAGCTCAGGGGGCCTCGCTGAAGCTTTCTTT. It codes for CATMVSSGGLAEAFF.

The chain employs TRBV9 and TRBJ2-7, with D perhaps TRBD2 (6 bases). CDR1 and CDR2 from the germline V gene are SGDLS and YYNGEE. This CDR3 is 16 amino acids long. The V end lost 2 bases, the J end lost 5 bases, and 20 bases lay between the germline ends. CDR3 nucleotides: TGTGCCAGCAGCGTCCTTGGCGGGGCGGTGACCCACGAGCAGTACTTC. It translates to CASSVLGGAVTHEQYF.

A note on this clone: In the same sample, other DNA sequences code for this CDR3. The V gene is TRBV6-1, the J gene TRBJ2-7; D is possibly TRBD2 (6 bases). The CDR3 length is 13 residues. The V end lost 6 bases, the J end lost 2 bases, and 11 bases lay between the germline ends. CDR1 MNHNS and CDR2 SASEGT come from the germline V gene. CDR3 coding DNA: TGTGCCAGCAGGCGGGACTCTCCCTACGAGCAGTACTTC. It yields the protein CASRRDSPYEQYF.

V usage is TRBV7-9 and J usage is TRBJ1-1, with no clear D. CDR1 is SEHNR, CDR2 FQNEAQ, per germline (reference sequence). CDR3 length: 14 amino acids. The V and J ends lost 3 bases and 3 bases respectively, with 11 bases between them. DNA of the CDR3: TGTGCCAGCAGCTTGGAGGGAATCCACACTGAAGCTTTCTTT. It is translated as CASSLEGIHTEAFF.

The V call is TRBV13, the J call TRBJ2-1, with 11 bases identical to TRBD1. Losses at the gene ends were 5 bases for V and 7 bases for J; bases not matched to a gene: 10. This CDR3 has 16 residues. Germline CDR1 is PRHDT and CDR2 is FYEKMQ (reference sequence). The CDR3 protein is CASSDRTGGRQNEQFF. Written as DNA, the CDR3 is TGTGCCAGCAGCGACCGGACAGGGGGCCGGCAGAATGAGCAGTTCTTC.

The rearrangement uses TRBV4-2 and TRBJ2-7; 13 bases line up with TRBD2. V lost 0 bases, J lost 5 bases, and 13 bases stayed unmatched. The CDR3 spans 19 residues. CDR1 and CDR2 from the germline V gene are LGHNA and YNFKEQ. The CDR3 reads CASSQDRGTSGTGRNEQYF. The CDR3 DNA reads TGTGCCAGCAGCCAAGATAGGGGGACTAGCGGGACGGGGAGGAACGAGCAGTACTTC.

The rearrangement joins TRBV27 to TRBJ2-2, with TRBD2 matching over 12 bases. There are 17 residues in the CDR3. Germline assignment: CDR1 MNHEY and CDR2 SMNVEV (reference sequence). The J segment lost 4 bases and the V segment lost 5 bases, leaving 8 bases of the junction unmatched. The CDR3 sequence: CASSRRLAGDPTGELFF. CDR3 DNA: TGTGCCAGCAGTCGCAGACTAGCGGGAGACCCCACCGGGGAGCTGTTTTTT.

The genes are TRBV7-2 and TRBJ2-1, with TRBD2 as a possible D gene (7 bases). Trimming removed 3 bases at V and 5 bases at J, with 17 bases between. Germline V lookup: CDR1 SGHTA, CDR2 FQGNSA. The CDR3 runs to 16 residues. The chain's CDR3 is CASSFLSAGANNEQFF. In nucleotides, the CDR3 is TGTGCCAGCAGCTTCTTAAGTGCGGGGGCCAACAATGAGCAGTTCTTC. The full variable domain, with the rest looked up from reference TRBV7-2 and TRBJ2-1, is GAGVSQSPSNKVTEKGKDVELRCDPISGHTALYWYRQSLGQGLEFLIYFQGNSAPDKSGLPSDRFSAERTGGSVSTLTIQRTQQEDSAVYLCASSFLSAGANNEQFFGPGTRLTVL.

V is TRBV19 and J is TRBJ1-3, with 9 positions matching TRBD1. The V and J ends lost 4 bases and 2 bases, in that order; junction bases with no gene match: 6. This CDR3 spans 16 amino acids. Germline loops: CDR1 LNHDA, CDR2 SQIVND (reference sequence). The DNA of the CDR3 is TGTGCCAGTAGTACCCTCGGGACAGGGACTGGAAACACCATATATTTT. This translates into CASSTLGTGTGNTIYF.

The chain is built from TRBV5-1 and TRBJ2-1; 7 bases line up with TRBD1. Germline V gene sequence: CDR1 SGHRS, CDR2 YFSETQ. V dropped 0 bases and J dropped 8; count of bases not matched to a gene: 5. The CDR3 contains 14 residues. CDR3 loop: CASSLGQGVYEQFF. The CDR3 DNA reads TGCGCCAGCAGCTTGGGCCAGGGGGTTTATGAGCAGTTCTTC. Using reference TRBV5-1 and TRBJ2-1 for the parts outside the CDR3, the full variable domain is KAGVTQTPRYLIKTRGQQVTLSCSPISGHRSVSWYQQTPGQGLQFLFEYFSETQRNKGNFPGRFSGRQFSNSRSEMNVSTLELGDSALYLCASSLGQGVYEQFFGPGTRLTVL.

This chain joins TRBV7-2 and TRBJ2-3; possible D gene TRBD2, 7 bases. Germline V gives CDR1 SGHTA, CDR2 FQGNSA. Trimming shortened V by 7 bases and J by 7 bases, and 18 bases separated the two germline ends. The CDR3 spans 14 residues. In DNA form, the CDR3 reads TGTGCCAGCACCCAGGGGCGGGGGACGTATACGCAGTATTTT. As protein: CASTQGRGTYTQYF.

As for this clone: Other DNA sequences in this specimen translate into the identical CDR3. This chain uses TRBV5-1 with TRBJ2-1; D call uncertain. The V gene's germline CDR1 is SGHRS and CDR2 YFSETQ. Trimming shortened V by 0 bases and J by 2 bases, and 6 bases separated the two germline ends. The CDR3 is 14 amino acids. The CDR3 DNA is TGCGCCAGCAGCTTGGGGCAGGCCTACAATGAGCAGTTCTTC. Amino acid sequence: CASSLGQAYNEQFF.

The chain recombines TRBV7-3 with TRBJ2-2, with 15 bases identical to TRBD2. V was pared by 5 bases and J by 6 bases, with 7 bases of the junction left unmatched. Germline CDR1 SGHTA, CDR2 FQGTGA. The CDR3 sequence is 17 residues long. DNA for the CDR3: TGTGCCAGCAGCCAATACGGACTAGCGGGGGGGGCCGGGGAGCTGTTTTTT. Protein product: CASSQYGLAGGAGELFF.

This clone has more than one count but fewer than ten. The chain combines TRBV15 with TRBJ1-2, with D perhaps matching TRBD1 (5 bases). Germline CDR1 and CDR2: LNHNV and YYDKDF (reference sequence). Trimming removed 1 base from V and 3 bases from J, with 9 bases in between. This CDR3 is built from 14 residues. The CDR3 sequence: CATSRGPGYYGYTF. CDR3 DNA sequence: TGTGCCACCAGCAGAGGGCCAGGGTACTATGGCTACACCTTC.

V is TRBV6-1 and J is TRBJ2-2, with a weak D call TRBD1 (6 bases). This CDR3 has 15 amino acids. Germline V CDR1 and CDR2: MNHNS, SASEGT. Trimming pared 6 bases from V and 2 bases from J, leaving 13 bases between. CDR3 residues: CASSQGRRNTGELFF. Written as DNA, the CDR3 is TGTGCCAGCAGCCAGGGGCGTCGAAACACCGGGGAGCTGTTTTTT.

V and J are TRBV5-1 and TRBJ1-5, with D possibly being TRBD1 (5 bases). CDR1 is SGHRS, CDR2 YFSETQ, per germline. V lost 4 bases and J lost 1, with 18 bases in between. The CDR3 runs to 17 residues. The CDR3 region has the DNA TGCGCCAGCAGCCAAGGTCCGGGGGGTCCAAGCAATCAGCCCCAGCATTTT. It codes for CASSQGPGGPSNQPQHF.

J is TRBJ2-5 and V is TRBV4-1; TRBD2 aligns across 7 bases. The V segment lost 1 base and the J segment 4 bases; nucleotides outside the gene matches: 6. Per germline, CDR1 MGHRA and CDR2 YSYEKL. The CDR3 loop spans 15 amino acids. CDR3 protein: CASSQGWGGRETQYF. The CDR3 region has the DNA TGCGCCAGCAGCCAAGGATGGGGGGGTCGAGAGACCCAGTACTTC.

The rearrangement uses TRBV7-9 and TRBJ1-1; D is possibly TRBD1 (5 bases). Trimming took off 5 bases at V and 0 bases at J, with 13 bases between the two ends. CDR1 SEHNR and CDR2 FQNEAQ come from the germline V gene (reference sequence). The CDR3 has 15 amino acids. The CDR3 reads CASSPAGGMNTEAFF. For the CDR3, the DNA is TGTGCCAGCAGCCCGGCTGGGGGGATGAACACTGAAGCTTTCTTT.

The V call is TRBV19, the J call TRBJ1-1; TRBD1 is a possible D gene (5 bases). The CDR3 consists of 12 residues. V lost 6 bases and J 1 base, leaving 6 bases between the germline ends. CDR1 LNHDA and CDR2 SQIVND come from the germline V gene (reference sequence). The CDR3 sequence: CASRTANTEAFF. The CDR3 region has the DNA TGTGCCAGTAGGACAGCGAACACTGAAGCTTTCTTT.

This CDR3 reads CASSENPTRTYNEQFF. The CDR3 DNA sequence: TGTGCCAGCAGTGAGAACCCGACGCGGACCTACAATGAGCAGTTCTTC. The chain is built from TRBV6-1 and TRBJ2-1; D remains ambiguous. The CDR3 loop spans 16 amino acids. The V and J ends lost 3 bases and 2 bases respectively, with 14 bases between them. Germline loops: CDR1 MNHNS, CDR2 SASEGT.